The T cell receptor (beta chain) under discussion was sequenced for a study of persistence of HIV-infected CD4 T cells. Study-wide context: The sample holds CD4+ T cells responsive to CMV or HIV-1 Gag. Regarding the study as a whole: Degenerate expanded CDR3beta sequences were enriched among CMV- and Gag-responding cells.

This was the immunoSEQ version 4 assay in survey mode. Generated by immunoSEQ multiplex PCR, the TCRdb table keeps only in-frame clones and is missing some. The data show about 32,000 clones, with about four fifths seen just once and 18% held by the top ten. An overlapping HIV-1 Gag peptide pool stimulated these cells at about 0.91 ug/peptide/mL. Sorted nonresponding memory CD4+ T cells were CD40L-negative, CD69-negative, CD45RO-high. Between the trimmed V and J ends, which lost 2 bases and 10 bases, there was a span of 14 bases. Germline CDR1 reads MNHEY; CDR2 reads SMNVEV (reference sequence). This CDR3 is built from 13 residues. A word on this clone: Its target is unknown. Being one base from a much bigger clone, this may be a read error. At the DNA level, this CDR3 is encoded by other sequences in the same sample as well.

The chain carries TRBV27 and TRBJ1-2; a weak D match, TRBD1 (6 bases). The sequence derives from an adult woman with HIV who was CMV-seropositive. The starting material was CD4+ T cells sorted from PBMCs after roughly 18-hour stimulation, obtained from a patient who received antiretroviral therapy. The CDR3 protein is CASSLLGQHIYTF. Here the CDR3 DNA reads TGTGCCAGCAGTTTACTAGGACAGCATATCTACACCTTC.